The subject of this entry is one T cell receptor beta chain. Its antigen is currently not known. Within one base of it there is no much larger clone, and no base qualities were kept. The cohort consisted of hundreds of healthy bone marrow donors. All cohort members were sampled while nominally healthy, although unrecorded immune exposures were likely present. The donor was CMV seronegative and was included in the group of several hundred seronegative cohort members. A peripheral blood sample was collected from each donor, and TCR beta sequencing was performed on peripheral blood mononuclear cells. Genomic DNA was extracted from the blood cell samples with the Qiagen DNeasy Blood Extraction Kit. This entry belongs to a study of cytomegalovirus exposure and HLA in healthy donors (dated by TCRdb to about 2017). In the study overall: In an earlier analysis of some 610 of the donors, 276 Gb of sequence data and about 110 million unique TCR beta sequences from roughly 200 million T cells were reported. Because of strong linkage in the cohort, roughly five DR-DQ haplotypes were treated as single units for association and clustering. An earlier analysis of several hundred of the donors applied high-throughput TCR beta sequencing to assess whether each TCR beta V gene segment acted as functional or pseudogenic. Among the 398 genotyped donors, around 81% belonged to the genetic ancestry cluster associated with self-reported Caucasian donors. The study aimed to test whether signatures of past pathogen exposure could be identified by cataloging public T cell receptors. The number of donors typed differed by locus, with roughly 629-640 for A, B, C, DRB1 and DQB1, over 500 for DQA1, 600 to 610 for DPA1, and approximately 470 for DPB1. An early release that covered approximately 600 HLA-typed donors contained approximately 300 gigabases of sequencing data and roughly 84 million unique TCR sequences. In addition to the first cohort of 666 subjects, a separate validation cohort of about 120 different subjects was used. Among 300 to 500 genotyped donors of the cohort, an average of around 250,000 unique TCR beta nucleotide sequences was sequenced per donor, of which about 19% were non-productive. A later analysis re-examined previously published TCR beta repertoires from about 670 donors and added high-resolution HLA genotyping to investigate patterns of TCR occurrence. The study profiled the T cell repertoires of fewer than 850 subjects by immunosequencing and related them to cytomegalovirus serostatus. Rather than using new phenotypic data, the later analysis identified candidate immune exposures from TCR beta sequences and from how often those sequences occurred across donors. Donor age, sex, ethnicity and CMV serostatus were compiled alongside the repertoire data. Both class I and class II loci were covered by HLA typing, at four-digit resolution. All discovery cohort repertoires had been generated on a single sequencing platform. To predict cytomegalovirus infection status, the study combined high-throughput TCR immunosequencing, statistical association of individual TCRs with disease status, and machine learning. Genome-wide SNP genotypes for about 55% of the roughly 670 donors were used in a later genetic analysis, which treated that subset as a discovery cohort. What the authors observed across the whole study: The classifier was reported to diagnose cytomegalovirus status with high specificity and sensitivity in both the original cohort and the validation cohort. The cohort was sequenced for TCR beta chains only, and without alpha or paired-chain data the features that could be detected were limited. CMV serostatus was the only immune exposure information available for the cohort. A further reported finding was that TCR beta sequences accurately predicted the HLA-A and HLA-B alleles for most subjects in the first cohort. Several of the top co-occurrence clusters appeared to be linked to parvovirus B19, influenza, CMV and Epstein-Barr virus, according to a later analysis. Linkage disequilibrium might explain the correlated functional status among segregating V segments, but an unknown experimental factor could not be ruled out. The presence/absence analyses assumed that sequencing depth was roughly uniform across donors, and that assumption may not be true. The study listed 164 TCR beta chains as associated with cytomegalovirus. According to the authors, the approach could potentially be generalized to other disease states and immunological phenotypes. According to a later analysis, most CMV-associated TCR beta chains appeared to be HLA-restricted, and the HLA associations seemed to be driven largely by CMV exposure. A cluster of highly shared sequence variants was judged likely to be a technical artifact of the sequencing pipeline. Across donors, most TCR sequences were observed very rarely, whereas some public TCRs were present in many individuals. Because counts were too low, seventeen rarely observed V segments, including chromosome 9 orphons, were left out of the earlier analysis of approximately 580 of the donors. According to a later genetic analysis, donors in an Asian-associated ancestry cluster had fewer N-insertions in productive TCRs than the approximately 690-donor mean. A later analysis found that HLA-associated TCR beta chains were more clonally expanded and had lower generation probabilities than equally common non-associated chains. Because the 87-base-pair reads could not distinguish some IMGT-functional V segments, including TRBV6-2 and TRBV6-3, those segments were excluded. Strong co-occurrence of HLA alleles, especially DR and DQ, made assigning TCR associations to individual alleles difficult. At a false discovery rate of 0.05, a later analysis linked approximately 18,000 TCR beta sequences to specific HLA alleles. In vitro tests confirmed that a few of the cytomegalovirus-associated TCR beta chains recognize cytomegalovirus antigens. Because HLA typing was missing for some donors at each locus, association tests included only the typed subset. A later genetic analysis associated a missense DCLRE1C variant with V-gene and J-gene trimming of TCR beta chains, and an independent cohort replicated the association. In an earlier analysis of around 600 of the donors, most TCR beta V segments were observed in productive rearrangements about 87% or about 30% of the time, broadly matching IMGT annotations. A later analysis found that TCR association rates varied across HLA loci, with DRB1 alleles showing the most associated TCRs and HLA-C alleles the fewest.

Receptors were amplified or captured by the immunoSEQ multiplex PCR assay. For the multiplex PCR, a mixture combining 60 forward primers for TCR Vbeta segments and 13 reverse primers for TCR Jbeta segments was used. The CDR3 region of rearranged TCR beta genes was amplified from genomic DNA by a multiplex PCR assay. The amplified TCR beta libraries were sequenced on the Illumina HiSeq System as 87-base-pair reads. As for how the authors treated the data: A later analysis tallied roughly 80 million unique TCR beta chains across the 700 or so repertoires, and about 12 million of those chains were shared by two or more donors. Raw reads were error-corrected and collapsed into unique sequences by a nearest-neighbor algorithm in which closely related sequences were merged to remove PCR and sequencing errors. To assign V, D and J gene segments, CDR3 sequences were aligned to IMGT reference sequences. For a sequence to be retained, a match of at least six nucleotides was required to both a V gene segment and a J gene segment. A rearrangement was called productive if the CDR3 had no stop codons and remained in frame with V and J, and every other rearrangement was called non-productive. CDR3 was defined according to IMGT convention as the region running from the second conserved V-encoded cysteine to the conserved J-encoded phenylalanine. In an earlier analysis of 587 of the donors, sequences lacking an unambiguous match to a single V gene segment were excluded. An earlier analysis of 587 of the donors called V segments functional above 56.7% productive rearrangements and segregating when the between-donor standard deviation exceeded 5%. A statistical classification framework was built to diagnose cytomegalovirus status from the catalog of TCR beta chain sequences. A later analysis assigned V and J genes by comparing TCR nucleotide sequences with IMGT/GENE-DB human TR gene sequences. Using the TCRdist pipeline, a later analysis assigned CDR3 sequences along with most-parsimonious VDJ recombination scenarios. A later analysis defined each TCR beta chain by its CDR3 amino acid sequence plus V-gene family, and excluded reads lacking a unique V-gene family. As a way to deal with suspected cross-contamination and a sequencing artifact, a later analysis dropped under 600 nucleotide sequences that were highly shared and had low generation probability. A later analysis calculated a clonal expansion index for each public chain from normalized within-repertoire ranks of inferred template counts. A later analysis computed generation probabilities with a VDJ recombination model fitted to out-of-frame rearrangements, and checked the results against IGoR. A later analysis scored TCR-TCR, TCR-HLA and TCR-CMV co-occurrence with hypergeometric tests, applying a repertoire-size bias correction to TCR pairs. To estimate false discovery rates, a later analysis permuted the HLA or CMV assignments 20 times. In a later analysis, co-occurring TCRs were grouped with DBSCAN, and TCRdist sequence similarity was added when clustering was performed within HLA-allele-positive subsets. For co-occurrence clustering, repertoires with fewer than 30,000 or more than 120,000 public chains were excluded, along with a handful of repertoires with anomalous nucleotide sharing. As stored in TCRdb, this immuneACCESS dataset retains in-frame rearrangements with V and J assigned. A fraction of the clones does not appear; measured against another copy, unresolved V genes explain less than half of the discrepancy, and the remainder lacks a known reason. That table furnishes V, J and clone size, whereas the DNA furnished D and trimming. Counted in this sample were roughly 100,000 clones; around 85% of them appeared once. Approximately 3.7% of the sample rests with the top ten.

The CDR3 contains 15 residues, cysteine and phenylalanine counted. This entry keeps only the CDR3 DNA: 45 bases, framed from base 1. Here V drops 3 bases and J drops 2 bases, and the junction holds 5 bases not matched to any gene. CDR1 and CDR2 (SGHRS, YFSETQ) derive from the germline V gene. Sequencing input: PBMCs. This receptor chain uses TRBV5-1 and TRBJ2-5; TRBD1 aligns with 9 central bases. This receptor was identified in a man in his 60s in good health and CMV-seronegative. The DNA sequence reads TGCGCCAGCAGCTCCACAGGGGGCCCTCAAGAGACCCAGTACTTC. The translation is CASSSTGGPQETQYF. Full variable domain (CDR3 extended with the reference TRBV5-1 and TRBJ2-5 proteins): KAGVTQTPRYLIKTRGQQVTLSCSPISGHRSVSWYQQTPGQGLQFLFEYFSETQRNKGNFPGRFSGRQFSNSRSEMNVSTLELGDSALYLCASSSTGGPQETQYFGPGTRLLVL.